This T cell receptor beta chain was recovered during a study of cytomegalovirus exposure and HLA in healthy donors. The study's findings and limits: Several V segments, TRBV6-2 and TRBV6-3 among them, could not be told apart and were dropped. Cytomegalovirus-associated TCR beta chains were listed, numbering some 150. What TCR beta sequences reportedly achieved was accurate prediction of HLA-A and HLA-B alleles in most subjects.

It was healthy bone marrow donors who served as donors. The CDR3 loop spans 17 amino acids. The V end was cut by 1 base, the J end by 0 bases, with 16 bases between. CDR1 is MGHRA and CDR2 is YSYEKL in the germline V gene. Comments on this clone: The antigen is unknown.

The PCR made use of 60 Vbeta and 13 Jbeta primers. The table came from immunoSEQ multiplex PCR; TCRdb's copy has only in-frame clones and leaves some out. Of some 200,000 clones in the sample, 65% to 80% were seen once. The chain is built from TRBV4-1 and TRBJ2-7; no clear D gene. This TCR was recovered from a man between 45 and 60 years old in good health and CMV-seronegative. The specimen sequenced was PBMCs. The CDR3 nucleotides are TGCGCCAGCAGCCAAGTTATGCAGGCAGGAACCTCCTACGAGCAGTACTTC. Translating gives CASSQVMQAGTSYEQYF.